Presented here are 5 T cell receptor beta chains from one specimen sequenced in a study of blood T cell repertoires in COVID-19 (dated by TCRdb to 2018 to 2020). Library preparation was by the immunoSEQ multiplex PCR assay. TCRdb re-hosts the immuneACCESS table, in-frame sequences only. Its copies lack some clones; in the studies checked, an unresolved V gene accounts for under half of them, and the cause for the rest is not known. This sample lists fewer than 450,000 clones; 85% to 90% were detected once. The top ten clones comprise roughly 6% of the sample. The sequencing input was peripheral blood. The source is a woman in her forties or fifties with COVID-19, enrolled during active disease.

The rearrangement joins TRBV4-3 to TRBJ1-2; possibly TRBD1 for D (6 bases). The CDR3 spans 14 residues. The V and J ends lost 4 bases and 8 bases respectively, with 17 bases between them. Germline V CDR1 and CDR2: LGHNA, YSLEER. Here the CDR3 reads CASSLNQGSSGYTF. CDR3 bases: TGCGCCAGCAGCCTAAATCAGGGGTCTTCAGGCTACACCTTC.

This clone was picked up one time. The V gene is TRBV30, the J gene TRBJ1-5; D is undetermined. This CDR3 spans 15 amino acids. Between the trimmed V and J ends, which lost 2 bases and 0 bases, there was a span of 11 bases. CDR1 and CDR2 (germline): GTSNPN, SVGIG (reference sequence). CDR3 sequence reads: CAWSPGPHSNQPQHF. In DNA form, the CDR3 reads TGTGCCTGGAGTCCCGGTCCGCATAGCAATCAGCCCCAGCATTTT.

Turning to this clone: The junction shows a germline mismatch at one end, possibly a read error. V usage is TRBV18 and J usage is TRBJ2-1, with TRBD2 identical over 14 bases. Germline CDR1 and CDR2: KGHSH and LQKENI. The CDR3 totals 18 residues. CDR3 nucleotide sequence: TGTGCCAGCTCTCCACGGACTAGCGGGAGGTACGGGCGTGAGGAGCAGTTCTTC. It yields the protein CASSPRTSGRYGREEQFF.

This clone came up a few times. This chain joins TRBV30 and TRBJ1-1; D is unclear. Trimming stripped 2 bases from V and 7 bases from J, with 8 bases between. CDR3 length: 11 amino acids. Germline CDR1 GTSNPN, CDR2 SVGIG (reference sequence). In DNA form, the CDR3 reads TGTGCCTGGAGTCACAGCTATGAAGCTTTCTTT. Protein product: CAWSHSYEAFF.

The chain combines TRBV2 with TRBJ2-7; 11 nucleotides match TRBD2. This CDR3 comprises 17 residues. After removal of 6 bases from V and 3 bases from J, the junction contained 13 bases not matched to a gene. Germline CDR1 is SNHLY and CDR2 is FYNNEI. Written as DNA, the CDR3 is TGTGCCAGCAGCGAACCTTTAGCGGGAGGGCCCTTCTACGAGCAGTACTTC. It is translated as CASSEPLAGGPFYEQYF.